This TCR beta chain was sequenced for a study of blood T cell repertoires in COVID-19. From germline, CDR1 is MGHRA and CDR2 YSYEKL. J lost 5 bases, V lost 4 bases, and 3 bases had no gene match. This CDR3 comprises 13 residues. The table came from immunoSEQ multiplex PCR; TCRdb's copy has only in-frame clones and leaves some out. The repertoire has about 250,000 clones, around 90% of them found once; the top ten carry more than 0.95%. Material for sequencing was peripheral blood. The chain combines TRBV4-1 with TRBJ2-5; 8 bases line up with TRBD2. This TCR derives from a woman aged 40 to 50 who had recovered from COVID-19. Here the CDR3 DNA reads TGCGCCAGCAGCCCTAGCGGGTCTGAGACCCAGTACTTC. Protein: CASSPSGSETQYF.